Reported below is one T cell receptor (beta chain). What it recognizes is unknown. The V and J ends lost 6 bases and 7 bases, in that order; junction bases with no gene match: 4. The CDR3 is 13 residues long. Per germline, CDR1 MNHNS and CDR2 SASEGT. The data derive from a study of cytomegalovirus exposure and HLA in healthy donors. Broader study findings: Sequencing likely caused a cluster of highly shared sequence variants. Specific recognition of CMV antigens was confirmed in vitro for a few chains (all CMV-associated).

Healthy bone marrow donors made up the donor group. PCR employed 60 Vbeta and 13 Jbeta primers. Sequencing was performed with immunoSEQ multiplex PCR; in TCRdb, only in-frame clones are kept and a portion is missing. In the table there are about 150,000 clones, roughly 79% of which are singletons. This chain uses TRBV6-1 with TRBJ1-1; the match to TRBD1 covers 11 bases. Input material: PBMCs. This receptor was identified in a man in his late teens or twenties in good health and CMV-seronegative. In DNA, the CDR3 is TGTGCCAGCAGGGACAGGGGGCAGGTTGAAGCTTTCTTT. Its protein product is CASRDRGQVEAFF.